The 21 T cell receptor beta chains presented below share a single source sample, sequenced in a study of radiotherapy plus CTLA-4 blockade in lung cancer. Only in-frame clones appear in the TCRdb table, and some are missing; sequencing was by immunoSEQ multiplex PCR. The data show some 110,000 clones, with roughly 77% seen just once and 3% to 4% held by the top ten. The source was peripheral blood, collected from a patient treated with radiotherapy plus ipilimumab. These receptors were obtained from a human donor with non-small cell lung cancer that progressed on radiotherapy plus ipilimumab. Some clones in this sample may be carry-over from other donors' samples.

The chain links TRBV7-9 to TRBJ2-5; 7 positions match TRBD1. CDR1 is SEHNR, CDR2 FQNEAQ, per germline (reference sequence). There are 17 residues in the CDR3. The J segment lost 3 bases and the V segment lost 4 bases, leaving 14 bases of the junction unmatched. CDR3 protein: CASSSPPGQVHEETQYF. CDR3 sequence (DNA): TGTGCCAGCAGCTCACCGCCCGGACAGGTACACGAAGAGACCCAGTACTTC. The full variable domain, completed using reference TRBV7-9 and TRBJ2-5, is DTGVSQNPRHKITKRGQNVTFRCDPISEHNRLYWYRQTLGQGPEFLTYFQNEAQLEKSRLLSDRFSAERPKGSFSTLEIQRTEQGDSAMYLCASSSPPGQVHEETQYFGPGTRLLVL.

This clone was recorded once. This CDR3 reads CASSWDRRNTGELFF. CDR3 coding DNA: TGTGCCAGCAGCTGGGACAGGAGGAACACCGGGGAGCTGTTTTTT. This chain joins TRBV7-9 and TRBJ2-2; TRBD1 matches 8 bases. V lost 4 bases to trimming and J lost 1 base; unmatched junction nucleotides: 2. CDR1 SEHNR and CDR2 FQNEAQ come from the germline V gene (reference sequence). This CDR3 is built from 15 residues.

The genes are TRBV6-5 and TRBJ1-1; D remains unclear. V was pared by 5 bases and J by 8 bases, with 0 bases between. The V gene's germline CDR1 is MNHEY and CDR2 SVGAGI. CDR3 length: 8 amino acids. The CDR3 here is CASSEAFF. The CDR3, as DNA: TGTGCCAGCAGTGAAGCTTTCTTT.

V usage is TRBV5-4 and J usage is TRBJ2-7, with D possibly matching TRBD1 (6 bases). Germline V CDR1 and CDR2: SGHNT, YYREEE (reference sequence). V lost 1 base to trimming and J lost 5 bases, with 10 bases between them. There are 13 residues in the CDR3. The CDR3 here is CASSLYRDNEQYF. The CDR3 bases are TGTGCCAGCAGCTTGTACAGGGACAACGAGCAGTACTTC.

This clone was counted only a few times. A read error is likely, as this CDR3 ends without the conserved phenylalanine or tryptophan. The chain employs TRBV10-1 and TRBJ2-7; weak D call: TRBD2 (6 bases). Germline V gene sequence: CDR1 WNHNN, CDR2 SYGVQD (reference sequence). This CDR3 is built from 12 residues. The V and J ends lost 3 bases and 3 bases respectively, with 6 bases between them. CDR3 nucleotides: TGCGCCAGCAGTGACGGGGGCTACGAGCAGTACCTC. The encoded protein is CASSDGGYEQYL.

This chain joins TRBV5-1 and TRBJ1-6; 10 nucleotides align to TRBD1. J gave up 10 bases and V 4 bases, and 8 bases lay outside the gene matches. The CDR3 covers 15 residues. Germline V gene sequence: CDR1 SGHRS, CDR2 YFSETQ. The CDR3 bases are TGCGCCAGCAGCCCTAGACAGGGGGCTGAGTCACCCCTCCACTTT. It specifies CASSPRQGAESPLHF.

The chain combines TRBV2 with TRBJ1-2; no definite D call. The V end was cut by 7 bases, the J end by 2 bases, with 20 bases between. This CDR3 is 16 amino acids long. CDR1 and CDR2 from the germline V gene are SNHLY and FYNNEI. The CDR3 nucleotides read TGTGCCAGCAATACCCTCCGAAGTGGCCAAAACTATGGCTACACCTTC. Its translation is CASNTLRSGQNYGYTF. Supplemented by reference TRBV2 and TRBJ1-2, the full variable domain reads EPEVTQTPSHQVTQMGQEVILRCVPISNHLYFYWYRQILGQKVEFLVSFYNNEISEKSEIFDDQFSVERPDGSNFTLKIRSTKLEDSAMYFCASNTLRSGQNYGYTFGSGTRLTVV.

This clone showed up just once. V and J are TRBV4-2 and TRBJ2-1; D might be TRBD2 (6 bases). CDR1 is LGHNA, CDR2 YNFKEQ, per germline. The V and J ends lost 1 base and 7 bases respectively, with 11 bases between them. This CDR3 is 14 amino acids long. CDR3: CASSQALARNEQFF. The CDR3 coding sequence is TGTGCCAGCAGCCAAGCCCTAGCGAGGAATGAGCAGTTCTTC.

This rearrangement joins TRBV20-1 to TRBJ1-1; D remains unclear. This CDR3 has 11 amino acids. Germline V CDR1 and CDR2: DFQATT, SNEGSKA (reference sequence). V was clipped by 3 bases and J by 1 base, with 3 bases between them. As DNA, the CDR3 is TGCAGTGCTAGTGGGAACACTGAAGCTTTCTTT. It is translated as CSASGNTEAFF.

The gene calls are TRBV7-2 and TRBJ2-2; 10 bases are a match to TRBD2. The J segment lost 6 bases and the V segment lost 3 bases, leaving 10 bases of the junction unmatched. Germline V CDR1 and CDR2: SGHTA, FQGNSA. This CDR3 spans 17 amino acids. Written as DNA, the CDR3 is TGTGCCAGCAGCTTTCGCCCTGGACTAGCGGTGGCCGGGGAGCTGTTTTTT. Its translation is CASSFRPGLAVAGELFF.

This chain uses TRBV11-3 with TRBJ1-2; D may be TRBD1 (5 bases). Trimming pared 7 bases from V and 5 bases from J, leaving 11 bases between. The CDR3 is 12 residues long. The germline V gene encodes CDR1 SGHNT and CDR2 YENEEA. The CDR3 loop reads CASTSAGYGYTF. The CDR3 DNA reads as TGTGCCAGCACCTCCGCAGGGTATGGCTACACCTTC.

The rearrangement uses TRBV6-5 and TRBJ2-7; TRBD2 matches at 11 bases. Germline values: CDR1 MNHEY, CDR2 SVGAGI. V lost 5 bases to trimming and J lost 3 bases; unmatched junction nucleotides: 3. The CDR3 spans 14 residues. CDR3 in amino acids: CASSRSGGGYEQYF. CDR3 nucleotides: TGTGCCAGCAGTCGTAGCGGGGGGGGCTACGAGCAGTACTTC.

This clone was detected a few times. The V call is TRBV7-2, the J call TRBJ2-7; tentatively, D is TRBD1 or TRBD2 (5 bases each). Germline V gene lookup returns CDR1 SGHTA and CDR2 FQGNSA. The CDR3 covers 16 residues. V gave up 5 bases and J gave up 5 bases, with 22 bases separating them. CDR3 residues: CASSHFPRGSYDEQYF. CDR3 nucleotides: TGTGCCAGCAGCCATTTCCCGAGGGGCAGTTACGACGAGCAGTACTTC.

This clone has a handful of counts. This chain joins TRBV4-2 and TRBJ2-7; 8 bases line up with TRBD1. CDR1 is LGHNA and CDR2 is YNFKEQ in the germline V gene. Losses at the gene ends were 1 base for V and 8 bases for J; bases not matched to a gene: 4. The CDR3 runs 13 residues. The CDR3 spells CASSQADREKQYF. In DNA form, the CDR3 reads TGTGCCAGCAGCCAAGCGGACAGGGAGAAGCAGTACTTC.

A single count supports this clone. The rearrangement joins TRBV4-3 to TRBJ2-1; the D gene could be TRBD1 or TRBD2 (6 bases each). The length of the CDR3 is 15 residues. CDR1 and CDR2 from the germline V gene are LGHNA and YSLEER. V lost 1 base and J lost 7, with 14 bases in between. Here the CDR3 DNA reads TGCGCCAGCAGCCAAGTTGGAGGGGGACGGAATGAGCAGTTCTTC. Translation gives CASSQVGGGRNEQFF.

This chain joins TRBV29-1 and TRBJ1-1; D is ambiguous. V lost 6 bases, J lost 6 bases, and 14 bases lay in between. This CDR3 contains 12 residues. Per germline, CDR1 SQVTM and CDR2 ANQGSEA. The CDR3 nucleotides are TGCAGCGTCCGGATGGGAAACGCTGAAGCTTTCTTT. Encoded protein: CSVRMGNAEAFF.

The count of this clone is one. The chain links TRBV5-1 to TRBJ2-3; the D gene is possibly TRBD1 (5 bases). CDR1 and CDR2 from the germline V gene are SGHRS and YFSETQ. The ends were cut back, 0 bases at V and 1 base at J, with 18 bases in the middle. The CDR3 covers 18 residues. The chain's CDR3 is CASSLDERQPLRTDTQYF. The CDR3 nucleotides read TGCGCCAGCAGCTTGGATGAAAGACAGCCCCTCCGCACAGATACGCAGTATTTT.

Concerning this clone: A read error may produce the germline difference seen at one junction end. The chain uses TRBV2 and TRBJ2-1; TRBD2 aligns across 8 bases. Germline V gene sequence: CDR1 SNHLY, CDR2 FYNNEI. The CDR3 spans 13 residues. CDR3 DNA: TGTGCCGCTGGGGCGCTAGGACTAGCTCACGCAGTCTTC. Its translation: CAAGALGLAHAVF.

The gene calls are TRBV7-9 and TRBJ2-7; D is unclear. V shed 5 bases and J shed 3 bases, with 17 bases lying between them. The CDR3 sequence is 15 residues long. Germline lookup yields CDR1 SEHNR and CDR2 FQNEAQ (reference sequence). CDR3: CASSPGSSNIYEQYF. The CDR3 bases are TGTGCCAGCAGCCCTGGGTCATCAAACATCTACGAGCAGTACTTC.

In this sample, this clone turned up once. The chain couples TRBV7-2 to TRBJ2-1; 9 bases are shared with TRBD2. The ends lost 5 bases at V and 3 bases at J; junction bases unmatched: 5. Germline CDR1 and CDR2: SGHTA and FQGNSA. The length of the CDR3 is 15 residues. CDR3 in amino acids: CASSASGGNYNEQFF. CDR3 DNA sequence: TGTGCCAGCAGCGCCAGCGGGGGGAACTACAATGAGCAGTTCTTC.

The chain links TRBV5-4 to TRBJ2-3, with 9 bases identical to TRBD2. The CDR3 runs 15 residues. From germline, CDR1 is SGHNT and CDR2 YYREEE (reference sequence). The J segment lost 3 bases and the V segment lost 4 bases, leaving 6 bases of the junction unmatched. The CDR3 here is CASSQTSGPTDTQYF. CDR3 sequence (DNA): TGTGCCAGCAGCCAGACTAGCGGACCAACAGATACGCAGTATTTT.